This is a list of T cell receptor beta chains from one sample in a study of T cells in localized non-small cell lung cancer. The data were produced by immunoSEQ multiplex PCR, yet TCRdb's version contains in-frame clones alone and is incomplete. The table has under 55,000 clones, around 80% seen once. The starting material was PBMCs, obtained before any cancer treatment. These receptors came from a woman aged 40-69 years with stage II lung adenocarcinoma. Each CDR3 is given with its conserved first and last residue. The D gene is left open where the match is weak. Some rows mark clone size as missing; the rest say once, few, many or name a class of expanded clone.

J gene	clone size	V gene	D gene	CDR3 DNA	CDR3 protein
TRBJ2-2	few	TRBV28	-	TGTGCCAGCAGTTTTATACCCGGGGAGCTGTTTTTT	CASSFIPGELFF
TRBJ2-2	-	TRBV15	-	TGTGCCACCAGCAGAGATTTGGTTAGGAGCACCGGGGAGCTGTTTTTT	CATSRDLVRSTGELFF
TRBJ2-1	-	TRBV7-9	-	TGTGCAGGTACTGGTGGCCAACCCTACAATGAGCAGTTCTTC	CAGTGGQPYNEQFF
TRBJ1-6	once	TRBV7-2	TRBD1	TGTGCCAGCAGCTTAGGCCCAGGGGGTGGCAATTCACCCCTCCACTTT	CASSLGPGGGNSPLHF
TRBJ2-5	once	TRBV5-5	-	TGTGCCAGCAGCTTTCAGGGGGGGCGAGAGACCCAGTACTTC	CASSFQGGRETQYF
TRBJ2-7	-	TRBV10-3	TRBD1	TGTGCCATCAGTGAGCCGGGACAGGGGGGCTACGAGCAGTACTTC	CAISEPGQGGYEQYF
TRBJ2-7	-	TRBV19	TRBD1	TGTGCCAGTAGTCCCTCTCCAGGGGGCCTAACCTACGAGCAGTACTTC	CASSPSPGGLTYEQYF
TRBJ1-4	-	TRBV6-6	TRBD1	TGTGCCAGCAGCTCGGGACAGTTAGCAACTAATGAAAAACTGTTTTTT	CASSSGQLATNEKLFF
TRBJ1-2	-	TRBV2	TRBD1	TGTGCCAGCAAGGACAGGGTGCACTATGGCTACACCTTC	CASKDRVHYGYTF
TRBJ2-2	-	TRBV2	-	TGTGCCAGCAGCGCCGGATTCACCGGGGAGCTGTTTTTT	CASSAGFTGELFF